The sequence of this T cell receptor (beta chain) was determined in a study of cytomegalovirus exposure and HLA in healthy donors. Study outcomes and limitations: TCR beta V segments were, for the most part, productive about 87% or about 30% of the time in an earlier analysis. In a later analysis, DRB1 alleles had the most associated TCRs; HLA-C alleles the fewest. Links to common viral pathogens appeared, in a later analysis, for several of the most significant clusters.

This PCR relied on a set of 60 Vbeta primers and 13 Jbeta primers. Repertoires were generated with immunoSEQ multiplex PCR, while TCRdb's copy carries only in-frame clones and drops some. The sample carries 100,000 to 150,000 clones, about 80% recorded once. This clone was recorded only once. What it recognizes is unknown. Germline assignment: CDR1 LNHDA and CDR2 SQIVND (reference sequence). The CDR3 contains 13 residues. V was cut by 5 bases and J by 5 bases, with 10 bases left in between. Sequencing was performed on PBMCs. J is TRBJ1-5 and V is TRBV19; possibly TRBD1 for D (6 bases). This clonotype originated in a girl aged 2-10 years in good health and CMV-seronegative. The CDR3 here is CASSGQRDQPQHF. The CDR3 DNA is TGTGCCAGTAGTGGACAGCGTGATCAGCCCCAGCATTTT.